This TCR beta chain stems from a study of T cells after yellow fever vaccination. On the study more broadly: In the case of low-cell-number fractions, SMART-Seq v4 Ultra Low Input was used for preparation. The study's findings and limits: Peaking faster, on day 5 versus 15, the secondary response was nonetheless weaker. Any FACS-sorted repertoire could hold abundant clonotypes that contaminate it from the bulk population.

The V gene lost 6 bases and the J gene lost 4 bases, with 12 bases spanning the gap. CDR3 length: 12 amino acids. The germline gives CDR1 DFQATT, CDR2 SNEGSKA (reference sequence). Production of TCR cDNA was by 5'RACE template switching, which also added a universal primer site and UMIs. TCRdb itself ran the 5' RACE reads through MiXCR, one entry per CDR3 protein. The profile shows fewer than 400,000 distinct CDR3 sequences, approximately 11% of them singletons. Comment on this clonotype: Its matching antigen is unknown.

The sample in question was CD4+ T cells sorted from PBMCs, obtained 45 days after the yellow fever booster vaccination. The clonotype comes from a man aged 18 to 30 who received the YFV17D yellow fever vaccine. The chain joins TRBV20-1 to TRBJ2-5, with D possibly matching TRBD1 (6 bases). The CDR3 region has the DNA TGCAGTGCGGATGGCAGGGGAGAGACCCAGTACTTC. As protein: CSADGRGETQYF.